Below are 27 T cell receptor beta chains sequenced from a single sample in a study of blood T cell repertoires in COVID-19. The data were produced by immunoSEQ multiplex PCR, yet TCRdb's version contains in-frame clones alone and is incomplete. The sample lists around 120,000 clones, approximately 88% occurring once. The sample was peripheral blood. These receptors were collected from a man in his forties or fifties with acute or convalescent COVID-19.

This clone was counted only a few times. The genes are TRBV2 and TRBJ2-7; 11 nucleotides align to TRBD1. This CDR3 spans 19 amino acids. V lost 5 bases, J lost 5 bases, and 20 bases stayed unmatched. Germline values: CDR1 SNHLY, CDR2 FYNNEI. The CDR3 nucleotides are TGTGCCAGCAGTAGACCAACAACTGAGGACAGGGGGCATGACCACGAGCAGTACTTC. Translating it yields CASSRPTTEDRGHDHEQYF.

CDR3 DNA sequence: TGTGCCAGTACCCCAGGGTGGGACACCGGGGAGCTGTTTTTT. It translates to CASTPGWDTGELFF. The V and J genes are TRBV19 and TRBJ2-2; D may be TRBD1 (5 bases). Germline V gene sequence: CDR1 LNHDA, CDR2 SQIVND (reference sequence). The CDR3 extends over 14 amino acids. With 7 bases removed from V and 3 bases from J, the gap between germline ends came to 12 bases.

The rearrangement joins TRBV4-1 to TRBJ1-5, with D possibly being TRBD1 (6 bases). The germline gives CDR1 MGHRA, CDR2 YSYEKL. The ends were cut back, 0 bases at V and 5 bases at J, with 11 bases in the middle. The length of the CDR3 is 15 residues. The chain's CDR3 is CASSQEGADYQPQHF. As DNA, the CDR3 is TGCGCCAGCAGCCAAGAGGGGGCAGATTATCAGCCCCAGCATTTT.

This clone was found once. This sequence joins TRBV11-2 and TRBJ1-6; D is uncertain. Germline-derived CDR1 and CDR2 are SGHAT and FQNNGV. This CDR3 contains 16 residues. V dropped 1 base and J dropped 6 bases, with 13 bases sitting between them. This CDR3 reads CASSLARSGTNSPLHF. The DNA for the CDR3 is TGTGCCAGCAGCTTAGCCCGGAGCGGTACTAATTCACCCCTCCACTTT.

The chain recombines TRBV2 with TRBJ2-1; 13 bases fit TRBD2. This CDR3 has 16 amino acids. From germline, CDR1 is SNHLY and CDR2 FYNNEI. V shed 0 bases and J 7 bases; nucleotides not matched to a gene: 3. The CDR3 DNA follows: TGTGCCAGCAGTGAAGCTTGGACTAGCGGGAGTAATGAGCAGTTCTTC. It codes for CASSEAWTSGSNEQFF.

In this sample, this clone turned up once. The chain has TRBV7-9 and TRBJ2-7; 7 bases match TRBD2. This CDR3 spans 16 amino acids. CDR1 and CDR2 (germline): SEHNR, FQNEAQ (reference sequence). V was clipped by 1 base and J by 4 bases; unmatched bases: 10. The DNA of the CDR3 is TGTGCCAGCAGCTTAGGGGAGGGTCAGGTGGAGTACGAGCAGTACTTC. It yields the protein CASSLGEGQVEYEQYF. The full variable domain, in which reference TRBV7-9 and TRBJ2-7 provide the parts outside the CDR3, is DTGVSQNPRHKITKRGQNVTFRCDPISEHNRLYWYRQTLGQGPEFLTYFQNEAQLEKSRLLSDRFSAERPKGSFSTLEIQRTEQGDSAMYLCASSLGEGQVEYEQYFGPGTRLTVT.

The V gene is TRBV19, the J gene TRBJ1-2; D is ambiguous. The V end was cut by 3 bases, the J end by 0 bases, with 5 bases between. Per germline, CDR1 LNHDA and CDR2 SQIVND (reference sequence). This CDR3 is built from 13 residues. The CDR3 DNA reads as TGTGCCAGTAGTATTCAGGCTAACTATGGCTACACCTTC. Translating it yields CASSIQANYGYTF.

The genes are TRBV24-1 and TRBJ2-3; 7 bases fit TRBD1. This CDR3 is 18 amino acids long. Germline CDR1 is KGHDR and CDR2 is SFDVKD. V shed 3 bases, J shed 5 bases, and the junction held 16 bases outside the gene matches. The CDR3 reads CATSDGTVGSYSGDTQYF. For the CDR3, the DNA is TGTGCCACCAGTGATGGGACAGTCGGGTCCTATTCAGGAGATACGCAGTATTTT.

V and J are TRBV21-1 and TRBJ2-7; no check of the table's D call, TRBD1, against the DNA was made. TRBV21-1 is noted as a pseudogene. CDR3 length equals 14 residues. Written as DNA, the CDR3 is TGTGCCAGCAGCAAAGTAGGGGCCCGCGGCGAGCAGTACTTC. Amino acid sequence: CASSKVGARGEQYF.

This rearrangement joins TRBV19 to TRBJ1-4, with D perhaps matching TRBD1 (6 bases). V lost 3 bases to trimming and J lost 2 bases, with 7 bases between them. Germline V CDR1 and CDR2: LNHDA, SQIVND (reference sequence). This CDR3 region has 14 residues. The CDR3 region has the DNA TGTGCCAGTAGTATCAGGGGCACTAATGAAAAACTGTTTTTT. Translation gives CASSIRGTNEKLFF.

Remarks on this clone: One junction end does not reproduce the germline sequence, and a read error may be involved. This chain uses TRBV6-5 with TRBJ2-7, with D possibly TRBD1 on 6 matching bases. Germline V lookup: CDR1 MNHEY, CDR2 SVGAGI. CDR3 length: 14 amino acids. In nucleotides, the CDR3 is TGTGCAAGCATGGCTTCAAGGGGGTTTTACGAGCAGTACTTC. It translates to CASMASRGFYEQYF.

This clone was observed a single time. The V call is TRBV6-1, the J call TRBJ2-3; D remains ambiguous. Germline CDR1 and CDR2: MNHNS and SASEGT. Trimming took 2 bases from V and 6 from J, leaving 6 bases between them. The CDR3 consists of 12 residues. CDR3 region: CASSEYSDTQYF. CDR3 coding DNA: TGTGCCAGCAGTGAATACTCTGATACGCAGTATTTT.

This chain uses TRBV7-9 with TRBJ2-7, with a tentative D call TRBD2 (5 bases). The V gene lost 3 bases and the J gene lost 1 base, with 13 bases spanning the gap. This CDR3 is 15 amino acids long. CDR1 SEHNR and CDR2 FQNEAQ come from the germline V gene (reference sequence). The CDR3 sequence: CASSFGGGLSYEQYF. The CDR3 DNA reads as TGTGCCAGCAGCTTCGGTGGAGGACTTTCCTACGAGCAGTACTTC.

The V gene is TRBV9, the J gene TRBJ1-4; TRBD1 might be the D (6 bases). Per the germline V gene, CDR1 is SGDLS and CDR2 is YYNGEE. The CDR3 is 16 residues long. The V end lost 3 bases, the J end lost 0 bases, and 12 bases lay between the germline ends. CDR3 nucleotide sequence: TGTGCCAGCAGCGCCCAAGGGACAACAACTAATGAAAAACTGTTTTTT. This translates into CASSAQGTTTNEKLFF.

The rearrangement joins TRBV11-3 to TRBJ1-1; 8 bases map to TRBD1. The CDR3 is 14 residues long. Losses at the gene ends were 5 bases for V and 4 bases for J; bases not matched to a gene: 6. Germline loops: CDR1 SGHNT, CDR2 YENEEA. CDR3 sequence (DNA): TGTGCCAGCAGCGGACAGGGCATGAGCACTGAAGCTTTCTTT. Translation gives CASSGQGMSTEAFF.

This chain connects TRBV19 to TRBJ1-1, with D perhaps TRBD1 (6 bases). CDR1 is LNHDA and CDR2 is SQIVND in the germline V gene (reference sequence). This CDR3 region has 14 residues. Trimming cost V 6 bases and J 8 bases, with 19 bases left between them. The CDR3 coding sequence is TGTGCCAGTAGAGGCGGGCAGGGGACCTGGGAAGCTTTCTTT. This translates into CASRGGQGTWEAFF.

The chain has TRBV19 and TRBJ1-5, with a possible D match to TRBD1 (5 bases). V was pared by 9 bases and J by 11 bases, with 23 bases between. This CDR3 spans 14 amino acids. The V gene's germline CDR1 is LNHDA and CDR2 SQIVND (reference sequence). CDR3 coding DNA: TGTGCCAGCGATTGGGGCAGCTTAGCAGGAGCCCAGCATTTT. Translated, it gives CASDWGSLAGAQHF.

The chain joins TRBV24-1 to TRBJ2-1; 7 bases match TRBD2. The CDR3 spans 13 residues. From germline, CDR1 is KGHDR and CDR2 SFDVKD. Losses at the gene ends were 3 bases for V and 9 bases for J; bases not matched to a gene: 4. As DNA, the CDR3 is TGTGCCACCAGTGATCCGGGAGGCGCTGAGCAGTTCTTC. This encodes CATSDPGGAEQFF.

V is TRBV27 and J is TRBJ2-7, with 7 bases lining up with TRBD2. The CDR3 runs 15 residues. V was clipped by 6 bases and J by 5 bases; unmatched bases: 13. From germline, CDR1 is MNHEY and CDR2 SMNVEV (reference sequence). CDR3 DNA sequence: TGTGCCAGCAGGTGGGGCGGGAGAAACGGCCACGAGCAGTACTTC. Amino acid sequence: CASRWGGRNGHEQYF.

The genes are TRBV19 and TRBJ2-7; D possibly corresponds to TRBD2 (6 bases). V lost 3 bases and J 6 bases, leaving 12 bases between the germline ends. The germline gives CDR1 LNHDA, CDR2 SQIVND (reference sequence). This CDR3 contains 13 residues. The CDR3 coding sequence is TGTGCCAGTAGTATTTTGGAGGGAGGCGAGCAGTACTTC. Translated: CASSILEGGEQYF.

The rearrangement uses TRBV10-3 and TRBJ2-3; D not resolved. This CDR3 region has 23 residues. Germline V CDR1 and CDR2: ENHRY, SYGVKD. V gave up 2 bases and J gave up 4 bases, with 37 bases separating them. Here the CDR3 reads CAISELPFKLLLTSLNGSDTQYF. DNA of the CDR3: TGTGCCATCAGTGAGCTCCCCTTTAAGCTACTACTAACCTCACTGAACGGATCAGATACGCAGTATTTT.

This chain links TRBV19 with TRBJ2-3; 12 nucleotides match TRBD2. CDR1 LNHDA and CDR2 SQIVND come from the germline V gene (reference sequence). The CDR3 totals 15 residues. J gave up 4 bases and V 9 bases, and 8 bases lay outside the gene matches. The CDR3: CASSRLAGVPDTQYF. CDR3 nucleotides: TGTGCCAGCAGCCGACTAGCGGGAGTTCCAGATACGCAGTATTTT.

The chain links TRBV5-1 to TRBJ2-1, with 14 bases identical to TRBD2. Germline V gene lookup returns CDR1 SGHRS and CDR2 YFSETQ. The junction had 7 bases not matched to a gene; V was cut back by 0 bases and J by 8 bases. This CDR3 contains 17 residues. The DNA of the CDR3 is TGCGCCAGCAGCTTGGTGATCGTGGGACTAGCGGGAGATGAGCAGTTCTTC. It translates to CASSLVIVGLAGDEQFF.

This CDR3 reads CASSLADTGELFF. For the CDR3, the DNA is TGTGCCAGCAGCTTAGCGGACACCGGGGAGCTGTTTTTT. The chain recombines TRBV11-2 with TRBJ2-2, with D unclear. Trimming took 1 base from V and 3 from J, leaving 3 bases between them. The CDR3 spans 13 residues. Germline V gives CDR1 SGHAT, CDR2 FQNNGV.

This chain connects TRBV14 to TRBJ2-2; 9 nucleotides match TRBD1. The J segment lost 5 bases and the V segment lost 2 bases, leaving 9 bases of the junction unmatched. The CDR3 sequence is 17 residues long. CDR1 SGHDN and CDR2 FVKESK come from the germline V gene. The CDR3 loop is CASSQHSGTGLTGELFF. The CDR3 DNA follows: TGTGCCAGCAGCCAACATTCCGGGACAGGGTTGACCGGGGAGCTGTTTTTT.

The chain uses TRBV2 and TRBJ1-6; D is possibly TRBD1 (6 bases). V dropped 7 bases and J dropped 10 bases, with 23 bases sitting between them. CDR1 and CDR2 from the germline V gene are SNHLY and FYNNEI. This CDR3 comprises 16 residues. The CDR3, as DNA: TGTGCCAGCACCAGGACAAGGAGACAGGTTCCCTCACCCCTCCACTTT. This sequence encodes CASTRTRRQVPSPLHF.

The chain recombines TRBV30 with TRBJ2-7; TRBD1 is a possible D gene (6 bases). Germline V gene lookup returns CDR1 GTSNPN and CDR2 SVGIG (reference sequence). The V end was cut by 4 bases, the J end by 5 bases, with 15 bases between. This CDR3 is built from 13 residues. Written as DNA, the CDR3 is TGTGCCTGGAAGCTGGGGGCAAGAGACGAGCAGTACTTC. Its translation: CAWKLGARDEQYF.